A single sample is the source of the 10 T cell receptor beta chains below, sequenced in a study of T cell repertoires in cytomegalovirus infection. MiXCR was run by TCRdb on the reads, yielding one entry per CDR3 protein. The sample lists a few hundred thousand distinct CDR3 sequences; roughly 15% were seen once. Sequenced material: PBMCs. All receptors come from a human donor in good health (CMV status not recorded). Some clones in this sample may be carry-over from other donors' samples.

This clonotype was detected ten times or more. The gene calls are TRBV7-8 and TRBJ1-5; D is unclear. This CDR3 has 12 amino acids. The V end was cut by 1 base, the J end by 5 bases, with 3 bases between. The germline CDR1 and CDR2 sequences are SGHVS and FQNEAQ. The CDR3 region has the DNA TGTGCCAGCAGCTTAGAGGATCAGCCCCAGCATTTT. Amino acid sequence: CASSLEDQPQHF.

This clonotype came up a few times. J is TRBJ2-5 and V is TRBV20-1; D is uncertain. Trimming took off 6 bases at V and 7 bases at J, with 9 bases between the two ends. This CDR3 has 10 amino acids. Germline CDR1 DFQATT, CDR2 SNEGSKA (reference sequence). The CDR3 is CSAFTGTQYF. In nucleotides, the CDR3 is TGCAGTGCCTTTACCGGGACCCAGTACTTC.

This clonotype was recorded a few times. The V and J genes are TRBV6-2 or TRBV6-3 and TRBJ1-5, with D possibly matching TRBD1 (6 bases). Deletions cut 2 bases from V and 3 bases from J, with 17 bases between. The CDR3 has 17 amino acids. Germline V lookup: CDR1 MNHEY, CDR2 SVGEGT. CDR3 DNA sequence: TGTGCCAGCAGTTACGGGCTCAGGGGAGTCTTCAATCAGCCCCAGCATTTT. Translating gives CASSYGLRGVFNQPQHF.

The sample holds many counts of this clonotype. The rearrangement joins TRBV7-2 to TRBJ2-6; D is perhaps TRBD2 (5 bases). V lost 1 base, J lost 4 bases, and 14 bases lay in between. The germline gives CDR1 SGHTA, CDR2 FQGNSA. This CDR3 region has 17 residues. The chain's CDR3 is CASSLEKRGSGANVLTF. The DNA of the CDR3 is TGTGCCAGCAGCTTAGAAAAACGAGGGTCCGGGGCCAACGTCCTGACTTTC.

The rearrangement links TRBV10-3 to TRBJ1-1; D unresolved. There are 16 residues in the CDR3. Looked up from germline, CDR1 is ENHRY and CDR2 is SYGVKD. V lost 6 bases, J lost 6 bases, and 23 bases lay in between. As DNA, the CDR3 is TGTGCCATCAGGGTTGAGGACGGATCTATTTTCGCTGAAGCTTTCTTT. Its protein product is CAIRVEDGSIFAEAFF.

CDR3 in amino acids: CSVVRGLGESSGNTIYF. The CDR3 DNA is TGCAGCGTTGTGAGGGGGCTTGGGGAAAGCTCTGGAAACACCATATATTTT. The J gene is TRBJ1-3, the V gene TRBV29-1; 7 nucleotides agree with TRBD1. The CDR3 extends over 17 amino acids. Germline V gives CDR1 SQVTM, CDR2 ANQGSEA. V was clipped by 4 bases and J by 0 bases; unmatched bases: 12. The full variable domain, its missing parts supplied by reference TRBV29-1 and TRBJ1-3, is SAVISQKPSRDICQRGTSLTIQCQVDSQVTMMFWYRQQPGQSLTLIATANQGSEATYESGFVIDKFPISRPNLTFSTLTVSNMSPEDSSIYLCSVVRGLGESSGNTIYFGEGSWLTVV.

This chain uses TRBV4-2 with TRBJ2-7, with a tentative D call TRBD2 (6 bases). V dropped 4 bases and J dropped 0 bases, with 16 bases sitting between them. The CDR3 runs to 16 residues. Germline CDR1 and CDR2: LGHNA and YNFKEQ. CDR3 residues: CASSLIRDLSSYEQYF. CDR3 DNA: TGTGCCAGCAGCCTAATCCGGGACTTAAGCTCCTACGAGCAGTACTTC.

The chain is built from TRBV7-3 and TRBJ2-5; D call uncertain. The CDR3 runs 14 residues. Germline V CDR1 and CDR2: SGHTA, FQGTGA. Trimming stripped 5 bases from V and 5 bases from J, with 15 bases between. CDR3: CASSPALGRETQYF. In DNA form, the CDR3 reads TGTGCCAGCAGCCCGGCGCTCGGGCGGGAGACCCAGTACTTC.

This sequence joins TRBV7-2 and TRBJ2-7, with 9 bases that match TRBD1. Trimming took 5 bases from V and 6 from J; bases not matched to a gene: 11. Germline CDR1 SGHTA, CDR2 FQGNSA. The CDR3 is 15 amino acids. DNA of the CDR3: TGTGCCAGCAGCGTTACAGGGGGCACTTACTTCGAGCAGTACTTC. Protein sequence: CASSVTGGTYFEQYF. Full variable domain (missing parts from reference TRBV7-2 and TRBJ2-7): GAGVSQSPSNKVTEKGKDVELRCDPISGHTALYWYRQSLGQGLEFLIYFQGNSAPDKSGLPSDRFSAERTGGSVSTLTIQRTQQEDSAVYLCASSVTGGTYFEQYFGPGTRLTVT.

This clonotype has more than one count but fewer than ten. V is TRBV20-1 and J is TRBJ2-7; TRBD2 matches at 7 bases. After removal of 4 bases from V and 2 bases from J, the junction contained 5 bases not matched to a gene. Germline values: CDR1 DFQATT, CDR2 SNEGSKA (reference sequence). The CDR3 length is 13 residues. The DNA of the CDR3 is TGCAGTGCTAACCGGGAGGCCACCTACGAGCAGTACTTC. It yields the protein CSANREATYEQYF.